This record looks at one T cell receptor (beta chain) sequence and its context. There is no known antigen for this receptor. No much larger clonotype is one base removed from it; base qualities were not supplied. Every donor was a healthy Caucasian. The twin cohort comprised three pairs of female monozygotic twins, all aged about 18 to 30 years. Miltenyi CD45RO+ enrichment and human naive T-cell isolation kits were used to isolate memory (CD45RO+) and naive T cells from PBMC. The method behind the library was 5' RACE. Reads for this sample came from an Illumina HiSeq 2000. Template switching introduced a universal primer binding site; the final cDNA contained a unique molecular identifier, enabling accurate counting of TCR cDNA molecules. First-strand cDNA for TCR alpha and beta chains was synthesized from specific primers in the conserved constant-segment region. To control for contamination, every cDNA library carried two barcodes: a SMART-Mk sample barcode plus Illumina barcodes. TruSeq adapter sequences along with Illumina sample barcodes were introduced in two successive PCR steps. The TCR alpha and beta cDNA libraries were sequenced on the Illumina HiSeq platform using custom primers. The paper's processing steps were these. Unique molecular identifiers were extracted from raw reads with MiGEC, and CDR3 positions were determined with MiXCR. For each individual, recombination models were inferred using an EM algorithm with the repgenHMM and IGoR tools. Shared clonotype analysis was performed with the tcR package in R, normalizing sharing by the product of cloneset sizes. To study raw recombination without the effects of thymic and clonal selection, out-of-frame nonproductive sequences were analyzed. The raw public reads went through TCRdb reprocessing: fastp at Q25, MiXCR clone calling, in-frame beta chains kept. Duplicate CDR3 protein sequences are folded into a single record with the most common DNA and genes. The V and J calls were not made by the authors but by TCRdb's processing. The sample has 200,000 to 250,000 distinct CDR3 sequences on record, roughly 7% of them singletons. The ten largest clones represent approximately 3.7% of the sample.

This sample is part of a study of identical twins (dated by TCRdb to 2016 to 2017). In terms of the full investigation: To test whether fetal clonotypes persist, the study used deep sequencing on TCR alpha and beta repertoires from monozygotic twins, unrelated adults of various ages, and cord blood. To rule out contamination, replicate twin experiments were performed at different times with different library preparation protocols.

Looking up the germline V gene yields CDR1 SGDLS and CDR2 YYNGEE. The junction shows trimming of 0 bases on V and 1 base on J, plus 10 bases between the germline ends. The CDR3 has 15 amino acids, counting the end cysteine and phenylalanine. The entry retains the CDR3 DNA only, 45 bases that are in frame from base 1. The full study reports these points: The excess sharing between twins in beta out-of-frame sequences was weaker because fewer shared sequences reduced the signal-to-noise ratio. Out-of-frame TCR alpha sequences shared between twins showed an excess of low generation-probability sequences compared with coincidental sharing between unrelated individuals. Conclusions relied on cross-sectional statistical analysis, since the same donors could not be followed over many years. Abundant cord blood beta clonotypes carried fewer insertions; young adult naive repertoires showed a weaker similar trend, while memory repertoires showed none. In monozygotic twins, recombination models systematically underestimated out-of-frame TCR alpha sharing, but the models matched the sharing seen between unrelated individuals. Zero-insertion analyses could be partly confounded by invariant T cells such as MAIT and iNKT, though diverse VJ usage argued against such confounding for most clonotypes.

Separately, the same data were catalogued under a study of yellow fever vaccine responses in identical twins. Per the second study: According to the authors, the vaccine-induced T cell response in identical twins seemed to be partly convergent and partly specific to each individual. In the study, vaccine-responding T cell clones were precisely tracked in identical twins.

Recombination linked TRBV9 to TRBJ2-5; the D segment could be TRBD1, given 5 matching bases. The material sequenced was memory (CD45RO+) T cells sorted from blood. According to the study, the label for this sample's cell subset or site signals: CD45RO+ enriched T cells. The clonotype originates from a woman aged 18-29 years in good health. The sequenced DNA is TGTGCCAGCAGCGTAGGTACAGGAGTCCAAGAGACCCAGTACTTC. It translates as CASSVGTGVQETQYF.